The clone carrying this T cell receptor (beta chain) has at least ten counts. The antigen remains undetermined. The authors diagnosed from clinical symptoms, serum thyroxine, TRAb, thyroid ultrasound and orbital computed tomography. Amplification of TCR beta CDR3 regions used RNA transcripts. Second-round multiplex PCR came after a first-round RT-PCR that employed HTBI primers. TCRdb passed the multiplex PCR reads through MiXCR, listing each CDR3 protein once. The sample has about 380,000 distinct CDR3 sequences, just over 15% seen once. The data are from a study of Graves' ophthalmopathy and Graves' hyperthyroidism. Findings and caveats of the study: The authors also found most expanded thyroid clonotypes above 0.001 frequency in blood. Stable hyperthyroidism and ophthalmopathy were told apart by a 13-signature model, which achieved 85% to 90% sensitivity and almost 82% specificity.

The TCR comes from a young woman with stable Graves' hyperthyroidism. Sequences were obtained from peripheral blood.

This chain's CDR3 is CATSGTRANYGYTF. Written as DNA, the CDR3 is TGTGCCACCAGTGGTACCAGGGCGAACTATGGCTACACCTTC. The chain employs TRBV24-1 and TRBJ1-2; D is perhaps TRBD1 (5 bases). Per germline, CDR1 KGHDR and CDR2 SFDVKD. Trimming shortened V by 5 bases and J by 2 bases, and 11 bases separated the two germline ends. CDR3 length equals 14 residues.